What follows is one T cell receptor beta chain and its context. Its antigen is not identified. These data originate in a study of CXCR3-negative and CXCR3-positive naive CD8 T cells. Study-wide points: Similar levels of surface CD5 were seen between naive subsets; TCR strength was inferred from TRB CDR3 properties.

This CDR3 is built from 18 residues. The authors made the TRB cDNA libraries by 5' RACE using UMI labels. TCRdb re-called the 5' RACE reads; one entry per CDR3 protein, DNA not given. This repertoire comprises 100,000 to 150,000 distinct CDR3 sequences; its ten largest clones make up roughly 0.29%. The material sequenced was naive CXCR3- CD8+ T cells from blood. Indicated subset: CD45RO-CCR7+CD27+CD95- naive CD8+ T cells lacking CXCR3 (TNR3-). The gene calls are TRBV12-3 or TRBV12-4 and TRBJ2-2; TCRdb proposes TRBD1, but this gene call is untestable without DNA. This receptor was identified in a human donor in good health. Some clones in this sample may be carry-over from other donors' samples. The CDR3 loop reads CASTPGRSLIPGTGELFF.